The T cell receptor (beta chain) described here comes from a study of blood T cell repertoires in COVID-19. Study at large: What the recovered Cohort 3 donors had was two negative PCRs, clearance, or symptom resolution. Specimens from acute and convalescent COVID-19 originated in the United States, Italy and Spain.

Cohorts were determined from participant-reported clinical history. Authors' data handling: Researchers report that nucleated cell counts were estimated from reference gene primer amplification. This table comes from immunoSEQ multiplex PCR, and its TCRdb copy is limited to in-frame clones, with some not included. For V, J and clone size, that table is used; D and trimming come from the DNA. The repertoire includes fewer than 350,000 clones, more than 75% of them detected once, and under 2.5% sits in the top ten. The specimen sequenced was PBMCs or T cells enriched from blood (not recorded which). The sequence was obtained from an older woman in a cohort exposed to, infected with or recovered from COVID-19 (not recorded which).

The chain's CDR3 is CASSFYDRGQETQYF. The CDR3 DNA reads as TGTGCCAGCAGCTTTTACGACAGAGGACAAGAGACCCAGTACTTC. The gene calls are TRBV11-2 and TRBJ2-5; possibly TRBD1 for D (5 bases). Germline lookup yields CDR1 SGHAT and CDR2 FQNNGV. This CDR3 region has 15 residues. V lost 3 bases and J lost 2, with 13 bases in between.